The rows below give T cell receptor beta chains drawn from one sample of a study of metastatic and nonmetastatic thyroid tumors. TCRdb re-called clones from the PCR reads using MiXCR. The sample contains around 61,000 clones, roughly 30% of which appear only once. Sequencing was carried out using blood. These receptor sequences come from a female donor with papillary thyroid cancer or a benign thyroid nodule (not recorded which). Some clones in this sample may be carry-over from other donors' samples. Each CDR3 is given with its conserved first and last residue. The D gene is left open where the match is weak. Clone size is stated in some rows and not others, as once, few, many or a class when expanded.

v_gene	j_gene	abundance	d_gene	CDR3nt	CDR3aa
TRBV6-2/TRBV6-3	TRBJ2-5	-	TRBD2	TGTGCCAGCAGTTACGCGGCTAGCGGGGGCCCAACCCAGTACTTC	CASSYAASGGPTQYF
TRBV28	TRBJ1-6	few	-	TGTGCCAGCAGTTCAACCCCGCCGGAGTATTCACCCCTCCACTTT	CASSSTPPEYSPLHF
TRBV4-3	TRBJ1-1	-	-	TGCGCCAGCAGCCAAGGGTGGAGGATGAACACTGAAGCTTTCTTT	CASSQGWRMNTEAFF
TRBV6-2/TRBV6-3	TRBJ2-1	few	-	TGTGCCAGCAGTTACCTACCGTACAATGAGCAGTTCTTC	CASSYLPYNEQFF
TRBV10-2	TRBJ2-5	few	TRBD1	TGCGCCAGCAGTGAGCCGAGGACAGGGCAAGACACCCAGTACTTC	CASSEPRTGQDTQYF
TRBV7-2	TRBJ2-7	-	-	TGTGCCAGCAGCTTATCCGACGTAAGCTCCTACGAGCAGTACTTC	CASSLSDVSSYEQYF
TRBV6-6	TRBJ2-5	few	-	TGTGCCAGCAGTTACAGTTCTCAGTACCAAGAGACCCAGTACTTC	CASSYSSQYQETQYF
TRBV11-3	TRBJ1-3	-	-	TGTGCCAGCAGCCAGGCAGGGGCTGGAAACACCATATATTTT	CASSQAGAGNTIYF
TRBV28	TRBJ1-6	-	-	TGTGCCAGCAGTCTGGGGGATCCACTTATGAGGGCACCCCTCCACTTT	CASSLGDPLMRAPLHF
TRBV12-3/TRBV12-4	TRBJ2-3	-	-	TGTGCCAGCAGTCGTTGGGGATCCGGGAGCACAGATACGCAGTATTTT	CASSRWGSGSTDTQYF
TRBV11-2	TRBJ1-2	-	-	TGTGCCAGCAGCTTAGGTGAGGGCCTTAACTATGGCTACACCTTC	CASSLGEGLNYGYTF
TRBV4-1	TRBJ2-7	-	-	TGCGCCAGCAGTCACACTTCGGACGCCTACGAGCAGTACTTC	CASSHTSDAYEQYF
TRBV27	TRBJ2-1	medium-sized	-	TGTGCCAGCAGTCCGGCTTCCTACAATGAGCAGTTCTTC	CASSPASYNEQFF
TRBV30	TRBJ2-1	once	-	TGTGCCTGGACAAGGGCGGAGTACAATGAGCAGTTCTTC	CAWTRAEYNEQFF
TRBV6-1	TRBJ1-1	-	-	TGTGCCAGCAGTGTAGTAAGGGCCCCCATGAACACTGAAGCTTTCTTT	CASSVVRAPMNTEAFF
TRBV6-1	TRBJ2-3	medium-sized	-	TGTGCCAGCAGTGCGGGAGGCACAGATACGCAGTATTTT	CASSAGGTDTQYF
TRBV5-1	TRBJ1-1	-	-	TGCGCCAGCAGTACAGAGAACACTGAAGCTTTCTTT	CASSTENTEAFF
TRBV6-1	TRBJ1-2	medium-sized	-	TGTGCCAGCGGTGGAAGGGCGGAACTGGGCTACACCTTC	CASGGRAELGYTF
TRBV10-3	TRBJ2-1	few	-	TGTGCCATCAGTGAGCCTAGCGAATACAATGAGCAGTTCTTC	CAISEPSEYNEQFF
TRBV24-1	TRBJ2-2	few	-	TGTGCCACCATGGGCGGGTTCTTGAACACCGGGGAGCTGTTTTTT	CATMGGFLNTGELFF
TRBV20-1	TRBJ1-2	many	TRBD1	TGCAGTGCTAGGGATTTTCTAGCCCGGGACAGGGGGCTTTATGGCTACACCTTC	CSARDFLARDRGLYGYTF
TRBV5-5	TRBJ1-4	once	-	TGTGCCAGCAGCTTTGGTTTTGTCCAGTCTAATGAAAAACTGTTTTTT	CASSFGFVQSNEKLFF